The 23 T cell receptor beta chains in this list originate from one sample, sequenced in a study of blood T cells in healthy people across ages. A second PCR of about 6 to 11 cycles used a sample-barcoded 5' primer and a J-beta primer mix. Each CDR3 protein is one row after TCRdb ran MiXCR on the 5' RACE reads. Altogether fewer than 750,000 distinct CDR3 sequences are present, around 48% being singletons, with the ten largest covering about 22%. The sample comprised blood. These receptors were obtained from a man older than 75 in good health.

This chain uses TRBV12-3 or TRBV12-4 with TRBJ1-5; 9 nucleotides match TRBD1. This CDR3 is built from 15 residues. The V segment lost 4 bases and the J segment 2 bases; nucleotides outside the gene matches: 3. Written as DNA, the CDR3 is TGTGCCAGCAGTTCAAGGACAGGGGGCAATCAGCCCCAGCATTTT. Its translation is CASSSRTGGNQPQHF.

This clonotype was seen more than once but under ten times. J is TRBJ2-5 and V is TRBV4-3; the match to TRBD1 covers 9 bases. The DNA end favors TRBJ2-7, so the J call may be wrong. Per the germline V gene, CDR1 is LGHNA and CDR2 is YSLEER. This CDR3 is built from 15 residues. The CDR3 DNA is TGCGCCAGCAGCCAAGAGAACAGGGGGCGCTGCGAGCAGTACTTC. It encodes CASSQENRGRCEQYF.

The table lists this clonotype with many counts. V and J are TRBV4-1 and TRBJ1-6; no reliable D call. The germline gives CDR1 MGHRA, CDR2 YSYEKL. The V end was cut by 4 bases, the J end by 8 bases, with 18 bases between. This CDR3 has 16 residues. DNA for the CDR3: TGCGCCAGCAGCCGGTCTAGAGACACGCGTTATTCACCCCTCCACTTT. It yields the protein CASSRSRDTRYSPLHF.

The V call is TRBV6-1, the J call TRBJ2-3; D is uncertain. Trimming took 6 bases from V and 6 from J, leaving 13 bases between them. The CDR3 is made up of 13 amino acids. CDR1 and CDR2 (germline): MNHNS, SASEGT. The CDR3 DNA is TGTGCCAGCAGGGATGACATCACGGATACGCAGTATTTT. This gives the protein CASRDDITDTQYF.

This sequence joins TRBV28 and TRBJ1-5; no definite D call. This CDR3 spans 14 amino acids. V was pared by 6 bases and J by 1 base, with 10 bases between. The V gene's germline CDR1 is MDHEN and CDR2 SYDVKM. The CDR3 DNA follows: TGTGCCAGCAGCGACCCTCCAAGCAATCAGCCCCAGCATTTT. This gives the protein CASSDPPSNQPQHF.

The chain joins TRBV27 to TRBJ2-7; D is perhaps TRBD2 (6 bases). The CDR3 runs 14 residues. Per the germline V gene, CDR1 is MNHEY and CDR2 is SMNVEV (reference sequence). The ends were cut back, 3 bases at V and 3 bases at J, with 12 bases in the middle. The CDR3, as DNA: TGTGCCAGCAGTTTCGGAGGGAGCCTCTACGAGCAGTACTTC. Protein product: CASSFGGSLYEQYF.

The CDR3 coding sequence is TGTGCCAGCAGCGTAGAAGCGACAGGGAATGGCGAGCAGTACTTC. Translating gives CASSVEATGNGEQYF. V is TRBV9 and J is TRBJ2-7; TRBD1 aligns across 7 bases. Germline V gives CDR1 SGDLS, CDR2 YYNGEE. V lost 0 bases and J lost 6; bases outside the gene matches: 9. The CDR3 runs to 15 residues.

This clonotype showed up just once. This may come from a read error, since a much larger clone is one base off. This chain links TRBV6-1 with TRBJ2-3; 9 nucleotides match TRBD2. The CDR3 is 18 residues long. Per germline, CDR1 MNHNS and CDR2 SASEGT. For the CDR3, the DNA is TGTGCCGGCAGCCACTTGGTAGTCGGGCGGGGGGGTGAAGATACGCAGTATTTT. It codes for CAGSHLVVGRGGEDTQYF.

The V and J genes are TRBV5-1 and TRBJ2-5; D is possibly TRBD2 (6 bases). The CDR3 is 16 amino acids. Germline V gene data show CDR1 as SGHRS and CDR2 as YFSETQ. V shed 0 bases and J shed 2 bases, with 14 bases lying between them. The CDR3 is CASSLGLGRRQETQYF. CDR3 DNA: TGCGCCAGCAGCTTGGGACTAGGACGGCGGCAAGAGACCCAGTACTTC.

This chain joins TRBV2 and TRBJ2-5; no reliable D call. The CDR3 runs to 13 residues. V shed 4 bases and J shed 2 bases, with 8 bases lying between them. Germline V lookup: CDR1 SNHLY, CDR2 FYNNEI. The CDR3 sequence is CASSVYRQETQYF. DNA for the CDR3: TGTGCCAGCAGTGTGTACAGACAAGAGACCCAGTACTTC.

This clonotype has only one observation. The genes are TRBV5-1 and TRBJ2-1, with 9 bases identical to TRBD2. CDR3 length: 17 residues. Germline V gene data show CDR1 as SGHRS and CDR2 as YFSETQ. Trimming at V came to 4 bases and at J to 0 bases, leaving 8 bases not matched to a gene. The CDR3 is CASSLGYSGSSYNEQFF. As DNA, the CDR3 is TGCGCCAGCAGCCTTGGGTATAGCGGGAGCTCCTACAATGAGCAGTTCTTC.

The chain employs TRBV6-6 and TRBJ1-2; TRBD1 matches at 7 bases. After removal of 6 bases from V and 1 base from J, the junction contained 8 bases not matched to a gene. Germline CDR1 MNHNY, CDR2 SVGAGI (reference sequence). The CDR3 is made up of 15 amino acids. CDR3 sequence: CASRMTGRFNYGYTF. Here the CDR3 DNA reads TGTGCCAGCAGAATGACAGGGAGGTTTAACTATGGCTACACCTTC.

This clonotype was seen only a few times. This chain connects TRBV2 to TRBJ2-1; unclear D gene. Germline V CDR1 and CDR2: SNHLY, FYNNEI. This CDR3 is 18 amino acids long. Between the trimmed V and J ends, which lost 4 bases and 6 bases, there was a span of 25 bases. For the CDR3, the DNA is TGTGCCAGCAGTGTGGCAGCTCCCCAACTCTCACTTAGCAATGAGCAGTTCTTC. Its translation is CASSVAAPQLSLSNEQFF.

The sample holds a few counts of this clonotype. CDR3 nucleotide sequence: TGCGCCAGCAGCCAACTTCCTCAAGTAGTGAACACTGAAGCTTTCTTT. It yields the protein CASSQLPQVVNTEAFF. V gene TRBV4-3 combines with J gene TRBJ1-1; D remains unclear. The germline CDR1 and CDR2 sequences are LGHNA and YSLEER. Deletions cut 2 bases from V and 0 bases from J, with 13 bases between. CDR3 length: 16 residues.

The chain employs TRBV29-1 and TRBJ1-1; no clear D. V was clipped by 5 bases and J by 1 base, with 8 bases between them. This CDR3 comprises 12 residues. The V gene's germline CDR1 is SQVTM and CDR2 ANQGSEA. In DNA form, the CDR3 reads TGCAGCGTTATATTCGGGAACACTGAAGCTTTCTTT. Its protein product is CSVIFGNTEAFF.

The chain links TRBV28 to TRBJ2-7; perhaps D is TRBD1 or TRBD2 (5 bases each). Germline CDR1 MDHEN, CDR2 SYDVKM. The V and J ends lost 7 bases and 2 bases respectively, with 12 bases between them. The CDR3 covers 13 residues. CDR3 residues: CASTGRGAYEQYF. DNA for the CDR3: TGTGCCAGCACAGGGAGAGGGGCCTACGAGCAGTACTTC.

Only a few counts were recorded for this clonotype. CDR3 nucleotide sequence: TGCAGTGCAGAGACCGGGACAGGGGGCGGGTATGGCTACACCTTC. Encoded protein: CSAETGTGGGYGYTF. V and J are TRBV20-1 and TRBJ1-2; 12 nucleotides align to TRBD1. The length of the CDR3 is 15 residues. CDR1 is DFQATT, CDR2 SNEGSKA, per germline (reference sequence). J was trimmed by 5 bases and V by 6 bases; bases with no gene match: 10.

The chain combines TRBV10-3 with TRBJ1-2, with D unresolved. This CDR3 has 15 amino acids. Germline-derived CDR1 and CDR2 are ENHRY and SYGVKD. Trimming cost V 7 bases and J 4 bases, with 19 bases left between them. The CDR3 DNA reads TGTGCCATCAACGACCCTATCGGCGGCCTCTATGGCTACACCTTC. Its protein is CAINDPIGGLYGYTF.

This clonotype appeared a few times. This rearrangement joins TRBV13 to TRBJ2-5, with D uncertain. The V gene lost 5 bases and the J gene lost 5 bases, with 12 bases spanning the gap. The CDR3 has 13 amino acids. In germline, CDR1 is PRHDT, CDR2 FYEKMQ (reference sequence). For the CDR3, the DNA is TGTGCCAGCAGCCTCCGTCCCACGGAGACCCAGTACTTC. Its protein is CASSLRPTETQYF.

A word on this clonotype: With a much larger clone just one base away, this may be a read error. V usage is TRBV6-5 and J usage is TRBJ2-1; the D gene is possibly TRBD1 (6 bases). This CDR3 spans 16 amino acids. The ends were cut back, 0 bases at V and 10 bases at J, with 19 bases in the middle. CDR1 MNHEY and CDR2 SVGAGI come from the germline V gene. The CDR3 is CASSYSGHSVGYEQFF. Here the CDR3 DNA reads TGTGCCAGCAGTTACTCGGGACACTCGGTCGGCTACGAGCAGTTCTTC.

This clonotype was detected only a few times. The chain uses TRBV7-9 and TRBJ2-1; 10 nucleotides align to TRBD2. V shed 4 bases, J shed 8 bases, and the junction held 11 bases outside the gene matches. The CDR3 covers 16 residues. Germline V lookup: CDR1 SEHNR, CDR2 FQNEAQ (reference sequence). CDR3 in amino acids: CASSSVAGGASDEQFF. For the CDR3, the DNA is TGTGCCAGCAGCTCTGTAGCGGGGGGCGCCTCGGATGAGCAGTTCTTC.

This clonotype was seen at least ten times. CDR3 amino acids: CASSFGRGNYGYTF. The CDR3, as DNA: TGTGCCAGCAGCTTTGGCAGGGGTAACTATGGCTACACCTTC. V gene TRBV27 combines with J gene TRBJ1-2; weak D call: TRBD1 (6 bases). Germline lookup yields CDR1 MNHEY and CDR2 SMNVEV (reference sequence). The CDR3 length is 14 residues. V was trimmed by 6 bases and J by 1 base, leaving 12 bases between them.

As concerns this clonotype: Germline and junction disagree at one end, which may indicate a read error. The CDR3 region is CVSSLTGTGNYEQYF. CDR3 bases: TGTGTCAGCAGCCTAACCGGGACAGGAAACTACGAGCAGTACTTC. The chain links TRBV7-2 to TRBJ2-7, with TRBD1 identical over 8 bases. Germline V gene sequence: CDR1 SGHTA, CDR2 FQGNSA. The CDR3 is 15 amino acids.